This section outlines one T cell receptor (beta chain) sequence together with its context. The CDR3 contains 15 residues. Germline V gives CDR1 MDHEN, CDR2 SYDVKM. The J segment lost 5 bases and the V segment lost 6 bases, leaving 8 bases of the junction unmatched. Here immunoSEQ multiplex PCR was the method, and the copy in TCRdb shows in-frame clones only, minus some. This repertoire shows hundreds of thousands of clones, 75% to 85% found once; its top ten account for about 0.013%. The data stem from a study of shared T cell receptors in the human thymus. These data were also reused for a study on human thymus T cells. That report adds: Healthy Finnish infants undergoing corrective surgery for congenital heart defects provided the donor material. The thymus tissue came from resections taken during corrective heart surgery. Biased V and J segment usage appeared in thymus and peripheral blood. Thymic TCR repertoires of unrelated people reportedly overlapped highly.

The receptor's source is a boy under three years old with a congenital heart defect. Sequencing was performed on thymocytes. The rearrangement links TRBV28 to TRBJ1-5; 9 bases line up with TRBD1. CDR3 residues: CASRDTGGRDQPQHF. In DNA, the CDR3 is TGTGCCAGCAGAGATACAGGGGGCAGGGATCAGCCCCAGCATTTT.